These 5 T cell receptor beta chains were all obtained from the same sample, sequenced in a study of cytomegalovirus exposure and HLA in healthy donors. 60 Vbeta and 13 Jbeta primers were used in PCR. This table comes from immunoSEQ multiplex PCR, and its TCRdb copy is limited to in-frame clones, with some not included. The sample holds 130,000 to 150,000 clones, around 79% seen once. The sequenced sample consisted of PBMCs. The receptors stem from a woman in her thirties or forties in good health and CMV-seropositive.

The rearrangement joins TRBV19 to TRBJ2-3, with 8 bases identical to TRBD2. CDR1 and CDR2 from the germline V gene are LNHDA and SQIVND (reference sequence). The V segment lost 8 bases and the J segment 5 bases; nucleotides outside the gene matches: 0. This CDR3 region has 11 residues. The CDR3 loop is CASGTRDTQYF. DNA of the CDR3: TGTGCCAGTGGGACTAGAGATACGCAGTATTTT. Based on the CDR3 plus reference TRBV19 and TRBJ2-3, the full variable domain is DGGITQSPKYLFRKEGQNVTLSCEQNLNHDAMYWYRQDPGQGLRLIYYSQIVNDFQKGDIAEGYSVSREKKESFPLTVTSAQKNPTAFYLCASGTRDTQYFGPGTRLTVL.

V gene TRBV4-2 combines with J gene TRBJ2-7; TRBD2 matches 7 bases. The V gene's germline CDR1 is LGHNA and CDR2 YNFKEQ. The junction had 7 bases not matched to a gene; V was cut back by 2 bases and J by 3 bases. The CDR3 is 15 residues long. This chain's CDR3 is CASSQSDGTNYEQYF. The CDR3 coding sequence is TGTGCCAGCAGCCAATCTGACGGGACTAACTACGAGCAGTACTTC.

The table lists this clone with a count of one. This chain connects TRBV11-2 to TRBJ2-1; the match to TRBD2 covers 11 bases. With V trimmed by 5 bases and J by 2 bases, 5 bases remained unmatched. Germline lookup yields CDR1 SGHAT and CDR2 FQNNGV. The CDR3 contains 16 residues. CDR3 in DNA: TGTGCCAGCAGCCCCCAACTAGCGGGGGCCTACAATGAGCAGTTCTTC. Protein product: CASSPQLAGAYNEQFF. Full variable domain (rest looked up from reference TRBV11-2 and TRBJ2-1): EAGVAQSPRYKIIEKRQSVAFWCNPISGHATLYWYQQILGQGPKLLIQFQNNGVVDDSQLPKDRFSAERLKGVDSTLKIQPAKLEDSAVYLCASSPQLAGAYNEQFFGPGTRLTVL.

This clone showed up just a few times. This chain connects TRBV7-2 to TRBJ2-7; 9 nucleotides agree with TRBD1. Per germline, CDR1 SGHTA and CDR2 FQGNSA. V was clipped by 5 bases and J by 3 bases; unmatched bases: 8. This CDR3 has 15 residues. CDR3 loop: CASSRQGQGRYEQYF. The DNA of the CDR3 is TGTGCCAGCAGCCGACAAGGACAGGGGCGCTACGAGCAGTACTTC.

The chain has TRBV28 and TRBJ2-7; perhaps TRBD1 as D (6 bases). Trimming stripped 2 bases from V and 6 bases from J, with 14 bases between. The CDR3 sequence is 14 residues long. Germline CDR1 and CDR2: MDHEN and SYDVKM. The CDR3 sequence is CASSLNRVWAEQYF. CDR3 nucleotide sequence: TGTGCCAGCAGTTTAAACAGGGTTTGGGCCGAGCAGTACTTC. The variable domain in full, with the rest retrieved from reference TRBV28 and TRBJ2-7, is DVKVTQSSRYLVKRTGEKVFLECVQDMDHENMFWYRQDPGLGLRLIYFSYDVKMKEKGDIPEGYSVSREKKERFSLILESASTNQTSMYLCASSLNRVWAEQYFGPGTRLTVT.